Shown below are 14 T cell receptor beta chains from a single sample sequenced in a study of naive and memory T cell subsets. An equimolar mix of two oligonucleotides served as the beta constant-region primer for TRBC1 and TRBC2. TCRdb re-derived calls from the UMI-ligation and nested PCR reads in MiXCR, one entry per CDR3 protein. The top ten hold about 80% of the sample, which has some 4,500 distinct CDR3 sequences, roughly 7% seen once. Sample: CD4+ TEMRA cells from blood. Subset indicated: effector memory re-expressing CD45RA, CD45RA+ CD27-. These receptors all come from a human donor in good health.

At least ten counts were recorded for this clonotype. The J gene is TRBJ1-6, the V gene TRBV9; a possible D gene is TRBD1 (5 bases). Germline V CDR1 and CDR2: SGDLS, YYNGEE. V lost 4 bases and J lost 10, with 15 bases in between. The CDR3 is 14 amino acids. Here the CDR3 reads CASSPMEGQSPLHF. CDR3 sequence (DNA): TGTGCCAGCAGCCCCATGGAGGGGCAATCACCCCTCCACTTT.

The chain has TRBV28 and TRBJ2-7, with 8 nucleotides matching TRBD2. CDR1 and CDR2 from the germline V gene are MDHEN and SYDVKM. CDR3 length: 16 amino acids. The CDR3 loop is CESRMWGAGVYYEQYF. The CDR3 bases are TGTGAAAGCAGGATGTGGGGAGCGGGAGTCTACTACGAGCAGTACTTC.

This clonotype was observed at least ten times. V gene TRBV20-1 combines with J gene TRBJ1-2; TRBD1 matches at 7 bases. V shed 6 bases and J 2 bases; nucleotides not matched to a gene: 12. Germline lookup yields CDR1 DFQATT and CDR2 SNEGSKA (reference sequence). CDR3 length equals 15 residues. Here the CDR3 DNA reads TGCAGTGCCCCCCCGGGACAGCCAGCGAACTATGGCTACACCTTC. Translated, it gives CSAPPGQPANYGYTF.

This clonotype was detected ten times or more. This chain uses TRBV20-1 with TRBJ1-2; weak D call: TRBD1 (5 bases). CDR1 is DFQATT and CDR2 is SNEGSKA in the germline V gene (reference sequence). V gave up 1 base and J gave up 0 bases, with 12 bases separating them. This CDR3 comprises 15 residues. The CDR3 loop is CSARGLGTSNYGYTF. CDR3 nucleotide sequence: TGCAGTGCTAGAGGCCTTGGGACGTCTAACTATGGCTACACCTTC.

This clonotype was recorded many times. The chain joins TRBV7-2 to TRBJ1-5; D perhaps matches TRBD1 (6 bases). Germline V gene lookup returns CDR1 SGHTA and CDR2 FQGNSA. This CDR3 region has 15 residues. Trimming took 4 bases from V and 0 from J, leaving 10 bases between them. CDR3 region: CASSSGHFSNQPQHF. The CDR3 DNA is TGTGCCAGCAGCTCGGGACATTTTAGCAATCAGCCCCAGCATTTT.

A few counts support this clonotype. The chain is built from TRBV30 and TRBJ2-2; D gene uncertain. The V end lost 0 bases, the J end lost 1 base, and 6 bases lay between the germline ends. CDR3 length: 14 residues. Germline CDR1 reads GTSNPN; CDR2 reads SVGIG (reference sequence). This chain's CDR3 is CAWSVLENTGELFF. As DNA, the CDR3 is TGTGCCTGGAGTGTACTGGAGAACACCGGGGAGCTGTTTTTT.

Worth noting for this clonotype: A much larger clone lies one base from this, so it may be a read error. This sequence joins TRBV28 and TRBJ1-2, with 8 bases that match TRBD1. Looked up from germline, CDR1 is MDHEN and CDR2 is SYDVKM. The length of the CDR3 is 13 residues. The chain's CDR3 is CASRTGQGYGYNF. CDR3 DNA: TGTGCCAGCAGAACTGGACAGGGCTATGGCTACAACTTC.

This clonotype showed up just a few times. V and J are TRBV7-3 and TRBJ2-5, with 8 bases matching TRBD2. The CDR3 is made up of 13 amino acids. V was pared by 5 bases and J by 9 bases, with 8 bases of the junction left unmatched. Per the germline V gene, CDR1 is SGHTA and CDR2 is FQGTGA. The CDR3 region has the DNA TGTGCCAGCAGCCCAACCGGGACTAGTGCCCAGTACTTC. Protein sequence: CASSPTGTSAQYF.

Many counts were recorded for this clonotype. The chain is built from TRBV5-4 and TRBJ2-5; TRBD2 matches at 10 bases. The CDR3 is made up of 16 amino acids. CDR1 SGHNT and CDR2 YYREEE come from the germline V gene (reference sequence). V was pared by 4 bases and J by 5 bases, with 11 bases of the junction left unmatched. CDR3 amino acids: CASSPSLAGVGETQYF. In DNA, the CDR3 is TGTGCCAGCAGCCCCAGTCTAGCGGGAGTGGGGGAGACCCAGTACTTC.

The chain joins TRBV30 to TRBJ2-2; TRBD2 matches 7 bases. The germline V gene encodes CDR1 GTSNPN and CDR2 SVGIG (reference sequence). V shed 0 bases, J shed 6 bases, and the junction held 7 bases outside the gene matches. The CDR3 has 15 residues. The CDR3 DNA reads TGTGCCTGGAGTGTAAATTTGGGGGGGGCCGGGGAGCTGTTTTTT. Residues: CAWSVNLGGAGELFF.

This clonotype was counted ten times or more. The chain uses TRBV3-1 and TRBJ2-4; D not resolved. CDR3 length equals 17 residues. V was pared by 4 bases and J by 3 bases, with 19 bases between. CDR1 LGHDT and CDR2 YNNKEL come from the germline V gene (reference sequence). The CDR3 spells CASSPRAAAQVKNIQYF. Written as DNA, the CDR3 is TGTGCCAGCAGCCCACGTGCGGCGGCTCAGGTCAAAAACATTCAGTACTTC.

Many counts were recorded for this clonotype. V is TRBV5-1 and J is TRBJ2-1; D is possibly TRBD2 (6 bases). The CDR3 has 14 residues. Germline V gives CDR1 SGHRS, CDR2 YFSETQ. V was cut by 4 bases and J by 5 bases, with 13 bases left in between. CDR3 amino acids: CASSGDSYDNEQFF. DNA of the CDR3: TGCGCCAGCAGCGGGGACTCATACGACAATGAGCAGTTCTTC.

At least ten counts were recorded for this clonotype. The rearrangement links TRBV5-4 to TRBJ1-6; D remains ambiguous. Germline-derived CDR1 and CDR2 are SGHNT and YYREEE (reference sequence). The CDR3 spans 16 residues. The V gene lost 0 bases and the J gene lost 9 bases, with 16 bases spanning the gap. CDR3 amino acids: CASSLGAVFGVSPLHF. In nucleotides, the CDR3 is TGTGCCAGCAGCTTGGGGGCAGTTTTTGGGGTTTCACCCCTCCACTTT.

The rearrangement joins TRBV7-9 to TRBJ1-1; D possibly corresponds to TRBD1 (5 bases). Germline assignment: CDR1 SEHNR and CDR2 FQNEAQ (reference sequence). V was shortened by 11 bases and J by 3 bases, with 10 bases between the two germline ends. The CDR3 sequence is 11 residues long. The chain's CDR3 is CAGQKDTEAFF. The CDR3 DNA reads TGTGCCGGACAAAAAGACACTGAAGCTTTCTTT.